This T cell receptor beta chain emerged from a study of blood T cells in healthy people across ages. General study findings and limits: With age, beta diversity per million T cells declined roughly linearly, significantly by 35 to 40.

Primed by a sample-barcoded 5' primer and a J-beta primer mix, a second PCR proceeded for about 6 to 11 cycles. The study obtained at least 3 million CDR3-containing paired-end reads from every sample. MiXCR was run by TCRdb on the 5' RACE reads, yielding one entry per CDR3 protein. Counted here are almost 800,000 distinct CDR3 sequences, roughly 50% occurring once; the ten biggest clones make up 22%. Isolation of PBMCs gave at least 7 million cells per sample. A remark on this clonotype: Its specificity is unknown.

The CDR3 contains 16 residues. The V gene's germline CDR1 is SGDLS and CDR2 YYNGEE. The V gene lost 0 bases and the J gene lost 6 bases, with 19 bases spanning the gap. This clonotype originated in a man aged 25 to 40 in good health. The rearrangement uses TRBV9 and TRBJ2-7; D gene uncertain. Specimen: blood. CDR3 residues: CASSVAATQSSLEQYF. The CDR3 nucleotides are TGTGCCAGCAGCGTAGCCGCCACACAGTCCTCCCTCGAGCAGTACTTC. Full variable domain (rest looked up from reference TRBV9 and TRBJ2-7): DSGVTQTPKHLITATGQRVTLRCSPRSGDLSVYWYQQSLDQGLQFLIQYYNGEERAKGNILERFSAQQFPDLHSELNLSSLELGDSALYFCASSVAATQSSLEQYFGPGTRLTVT.